The 19 T cell receptor beta chains below all came from one sample that was sequenced in a study of T cell responses to AZD1222 COVID-19 vaccine. The table came from immunoSEQ multiplex PCR; TCRdb's copy has only in-frame clones and leaves some out. The table includes roughly 150,000 clones, 80% to 95% detected once. The source material was peripheral blood, sampled 28 days after the second AZD1222 dose. These receptors all stem from an adult who received the AZD1222 COVID-19 vaccine.

The chain links TRBV2 to TRBJ2-3, with 10 bases lining up with TRBD2. Trimming took 5 bases from V and 1 from J; bases not matched to a gene: 3. CDR3 length: 15 amino acids. Germline values: CDR1 SNHLY, CDR2 FYNNEI. CDR3 loop: CASSKTSGGTDTQYF. The CDR3 nucleotides read TGTGCCAGCAGTAAAACTAGCGGGGGCACAGATACGCAGTATTTT.

This chain connects TRBV6-5 to TRBJ2-2, with D possibly matching TRBD1 (5 bases). The CDR3 is 14 residues long. CDR1 is MNHEY and CDR2 is SVGAGI in the germline V gene. The V and J ends lost 11 bases and 2 bases respectively, with 15 bases between them. The CDR3: CAVSLGLNTGELFF. In DNA form, the CDR3 reads TGTGCCGTTAGCCTGGGGCTAAACACCGGGGAGCTGTTTTTT.

This clone has just a few counts. The V gene is TRBV10-3, the J gene TRBJ1-5, with 10 positions matching TRBD1. The length of the CDR3 is 15 residues. Per the germline V gene, CDR1 is ENHRY and CDR2 is SYGVKD. J was trimmed by 5 bases and V by 6 bases; bases with no gene match: 7. Here the CDR3 reads CAISPGTGAHQPQHF. The CDR3 coding sequence is TGTGCCATCAGCCCCGGGACAGGGGCCCATCAGCCCCAGCATTTT.

This clone was detected only once. The rearrangement links TRBV14 to TRBJ2-7; 8 bases are shared with TRBD2. V gave up 1 base and J gave up 3 bases; unmatched junction bases: 2. The CDR3 is 14 amino acids. Per the germline V gene, CDR1 is SGHDN and CDR2 is FVKESK. Here the CDR3 DNA reads TGTGCCAGCAGCCAAGCCAGCGGGGGCTACGAGCAGTACTTC. As protein: CASSQASGGYEQYF.

The V gene is TRBV18, the J gene TRBJ1-4; 8 bases line up with TRBD1. The CDR3 length is 17 residues. Trimming at V came to 6 bases and at J to 0 bases, leaving 9 bases not matched to a gene. Germline V gene sequence: CDR1 KGHSH, CDR2 LQKENI. CDR3 in DNA: TGTGCCAGCTCCCCCTGGACAGGGAGTGCAACTAATGAAAAACTGTTTTTT. Amino acids: CASSPWTGSATNEKLFF.

The CDR3 nucleotides are TGCGCCAGCAGCTTGGGGTCTGGGGGTGGCTACACCTTC. Amino acid sequence: CASSLGSGGGYTF. The chain joins TRBV5-1 to TRBJ1-2, with D tentatively TRBD1 (5 bases). In germline, CDR1 is SGHRS, CDR2 YFSETQ. This CDR3 is 13 amino acids long. The ends were cut back, 0 bases at V and 7 bases at J, with 10 bases in the middle.

V usage is TRBV18 and J usage is TRBJ2-2, with unresolved D. V dropped 5 bases and J dropped 1 base, with 14 bases sitting between them. CDR1 KGHSH and CDR2 LQKENI come from the germline V gene. This CDR3 spans 16 amino acids. DNA of the CDR3: TGTGCCAGCTCAAGGTTGGCGGCGGTGAACACCGGGGAGCTGTTTTTT. Translation gives CASSRLAAVNTGELFF. Based on the CDR3 plus reference TRBV18 and TRBJ2-2, the full variable domain is NAGVMQNPRHLVRRRGQEARLRCSPMKGHSHVYWYRQLPEEGLKFMVYLQKENIIDESGMPKERFSAEFPKEGPSILRIQQVVRGDSAAYFCASSRLAAVNTGELFFGEGSRLTVL.

The J gene is TRBJ2-1, the V gene TRBV7-9; TRBD2 might be the D (6 bases). Germline CDR1 reads SEHNR; CDR2 reads FQNEAQ (reference sequence). The CDR3 totals 13 residues. Trimming stripped 5 bases from V and 8 bases from J, with 13 bases between. The CDR3 loop is CASSQNSGDEQFF. The CDR3 DNA reads TGTGCCAGCAGCCAAAATAGCGGCGATGAGCAGTTCTTC.

CDR3 coding DNA: TGTGCCACCAGCAGAGATTCCTGGGGTAACCGGAACACTGAAGCTTTCTTT. The encoded protein is CATSRDSWGNRNTEAFF. The rearrangement uses TRBV15 and TRBJ1-1; no clear D. The CDR3 has 17 amino acids. Between the trimmed V and J ends, which lost 0 bases and 1 base, there was a span of 15 bases. Germline lookup yields CDR1 LNHNV and CDR2 YYDKDF (reference sequence).

This chain joins TRBV24-1 and TRBJ1-2, with D perhaps matching TRBD1 (5 bases). Germline CDR1 reads KGHDR; CDR2 reads SFDVKD. V lost 6 bases and J lost 5, with 9 bases in between. The CDR3 length is 12 residues. The CDR3 spells CATSQGGYGYTF. The DNA for the CDR3 is TGTGCCACCAGTCAGGGTGGTTATGGCTACACCTTC.

The chain employs TRBV7-9 and TRBJ2-5; unclear D gene. The CDR3 is 10 amino acids. Germline loops: CDR1 SEHNR, CDR2 FQNEAQ (reference sequence). Trimming took off 6 bases at V and 5 bases at J, with 4 bases between the two ends. The CDR3 loop is CASSSETQYF. CDR3 DNA: TGTGCCAGCAGTTCGGAGACCCAGTACTTC.

The chain combines TRBV29-1 with TRBJ1-1; tentative D call: TRBD1 (6 bases). CDR1 and CDR2 (germline): SQVTM, ANQGSEA. This CDR3 has 13 amino acids. V dropped 6 bases and J dropped 3 bases, with 14 bases sitting between them. CDR3 DNA sequence: TGCAGCGTGGCCTACAGGGACGACACTGAAGCTTTCTTT. It translates to CSVAYRDDTEAFF.

The gene calls are TRBV7-3 and TRBJ2-6; D not resolved. Trimming stripped 5 bases from V and 0 bases from J, with 5 bases between. This CDR3 has 14 residues. From germline, CDR1 is SGHTA and CDR2 FQGTGA. The CDR3 reads CASSQSSGANVLTF. CDR3 in DNA: TGTGCCAGCAGCCAGAGCTCTGGGGCCAACGTCCTGACTTTC. Full variable domain (outside the CDR3, taken from reference TRBV7-3 and TRBJ2-6): GAGVSQTPSNKVTEKGKYVELRCDPISGHTALYWYRQSLGQGPEFLIYFQGTGAADDSGLPNDRFFAVRPEGSVSTLKIQRTERGDSAVYLCASSQSSGANVLTFGAGSRLTVL.

The rearrangement uses TRBV7-9 and TRBJ1-1; 8 bases match TRBD1. Germline V CDR1 and CDR2: SEHNR, FQNEAQ (reference sequence). The CDR3 contains 13 residues. The V segment lost 1 base and the J segment 7 bases; nucleotides outside the gene matches: 2. The DNA for the CDR3 is TGTGCCAGCAGCTTAGAGGGACAGGTTGAAGCTTTCTTT. This translates into CASSLEGQVEAFF.

The chain joins TRBV5-8 to TRBJ2-5; 12 bases agree with TRBD2. V dropped 4 bases and J dropped 5; count of bases not matched to a gene: 9. The CDR3 runs 16 residues. Germline V gene data show CDR1 as SGHTS and CDR2 as YDEGEE. CDR3 coding DNA: TGTGCCAGCAGCGCCAGACTAGCGGGAGAATCTGAGACCCAGTACTTC. Its translation is CASSARLAGESETQYF. The complete variable domain, with remaining parts taken from reference TRBV5-8 and TRBJ2-5, reads EAGVTQSPTHLIKTRGQQATLRCSPISGHTSVYWYQQALGLGLQFLLWYDEGEERNRGNFPPRFSGRQFPNYSSELNVNALELEDSALYLCASSARLAGESETQYFGPGTRLLVL.

The chain employs TRBV24-1 and TRBJ1-2; 8 nucleotides agree with TRBD1. Germline CDR1 KGHDR, CDR2 SFDVKD. CDR3 length equals 16 residues. The junction had 5 bases not matched to a gene; V was cut back by 3 bases and J by 0 bases. In DNA form, the CDR3 reads TGTGCCACCAGTGATGACAGGGGAGGCTCTAACTATGGCTACACCTTC. As protein: CATSDDRGGSNYGYTF.

J is TRBJ2-7 and V is TRBV2; TRBD2 is a possible D gene (6 bases). V was clipped by 7 bases and J by 1 base, with 20 bases between them. CDR3 length equals 16 residues. Germline assignment: CDR1 SNHLY and CDR2 FYNNEI. The CDR3 DNA is TGTGCCAGCATTGATCCGCGGGGAAAACGGTCCTACGAGCAGTACTTC. Protein sequence: CASIDPRGKRSYEQYF.

The chain has TRBV4-2 and TRBJ1-2; a weak D match, TRBD1 (6 bases). The CDR3 covers 12 residues. CDR1 LGHNA and CDR2 YNFKEQ come from the germline V gene. The V gene lost 5 bases and the J gene lost 5 bases, with 9 bases spanning the gap. This CDR3 reads CASSAQGYGYTF. The CDR3 nucleotides read TGTGCCAGCAGCGCACAGGGATATGGCTACACCTTC.

The chain uses TRBV6-5 and TRBJ1-4; 7 bases are shared with TRBD1. V lost 0 bases to trimming and J lost 5 bases; unmatched junction nucleotides: 6. The CDR3 runs 16 residues. Germline values: CDR1 MNHEY, CDR2 SVGAGI. Here the CDR3 reads CASSYSARGINEKLFF. The CDR3 DNA reads TGTGCCAGCAGTTACTCCGCCAGGGGGATCAATGAAAAACTGTTTTTT.